Below, 23 T cell receptor beta chains from the same sample are listed, as sequenced in a study of cytomegalovirus exposure and HLA in healthy donors. Both 60 Vbeta primers and 13 Jbeta primers went into the PCR. Only in-frame clones appear in the TCRdb table, and some are missing; sequencing was by immunoSEQ multiplex PCR. The top ten hold about 30% of the sample, which has more than 100,000 clones, roughly 80% seen once. The sample consisted of PBMCs. These receptor sequences come from a man aged 55 to 70 in good health and CMV-seropositive.

The V gene is TRBV7-6, the J gene TRBJ2-1; D is undetermined. Germline-derived CDR1 and CDR2 are SGHVS and FNYEAQ. V lost 1 base and J 7 bases, leaving 8 bases between the germline ends. The CDR3 runs 13 residues. CDR3 region: CASSLGGFNEQFF. The CDR3 nucleotides read TGTGCCAGCAGCTTAGGAGGTTTTAATGAGCAGTTCTTC.

The J gene is TRBJ1-5, the V gene TRBV2; TRBD1 aligns across 8 bases. CDR3 length: 15 amino acids. With 2 bases clipped from V and 3 bases from J, the junction kept 3 bases outside the gene matches. Germline V gene sequence: CDR1 SNHLY, CDR2 FYNNEI. The CDR3 region is CASSEYRGDNQPQHF. In DNA, the CDR3 is TGTGCCAGCAGTGAATACAGGGGGGACAATCAGCCCCAGCATTTT.

The chain recombines TRBV11-2 with TRBJ2-5, with a tentative D call TRBD2 (6 bases). The last part of the DNA fits TRBJ2-7 better; the J call may be wrong. Germline V gene data show CDR1 as SGHAT and CDR2 as FQNNGV. CDR3 length equals 13 residues. For the CDR3, the DNA is TGTGCCAGCAGCTTAGGGAGGGGCTACGAGCAGTACTTC. Amino acids: CASSLGRGYEQYF.

The chain employs TRBV2 and TRBJ1-6, with D possibly matching TRBD1 (5 bases). V was clipped by 2 bases and J by 16 bases, with 15 bases between them. The germline V gene encodes CDR1 SNHLY and CDR2 FYNNEI. This CDR3 region has 13 residues. CDR3 DNA sequence: TGTGCCAGCAGTGAAACAGGCCCTTCTGAACTCCACTTT. It encodes CASSETGPSELHF.

About this clone: Compared with germline, one end of the junction differs, possibly owing to a read error. The V call is TRBV7-9, the J call TRBJ2-3; TRBD1 might be the D (5 bases). There are 14 residues in the CDR3. CDR1 is SEHNR and CDR2 is FQNEAQ in the germline V gene (reference sequence). CDR3 region: CSSSPGLSTDTQYF. In nucleotides, the CDR3 is TGTTCCAGCAGCCCAGGGTTGAGCACAGATACGCAGTATTTT. The whole variable domain, remainder taken from reference TRBV7-9 and TRBJ2-3, is DTGVSQNPRHKITKRGQNVTFRCDPISEHNRLYWYRQTLGQGPEFLTYFQNEAQLEKSRLLSDRFSAERPKGSFSTLEIQRTEQGDSAMYLCSSSPGLSTDTQYFGPGTRLTVL.

This chain uses TRBV27 with TRBJ2-5; the match to TRBD2 covers 11 bases. The V segment lost 4 bases and the J segment 7 bases; nucleotides outside the gene matches: 8. The germline V gene encodes CDR1 MNHEY and CDR2 SMNVEV (reference sequence). The CDR3 is 15 residues long. CDR3 DNA: TGTGCCAGCAGTTCGTTAGCGGGGGGGCCCGCGACCCAGTACTTC. Its protein product is CASSSLAGGPATQYF.

The rearrangement uses TRBV11-1 and TRBJ1-1, with a weak D call TRBD1 (5 bases). The germline V gene encodes CDR1 SGHAT and CDR2 FQDESV (reference sequence). V was shortened by 7 bases and J by 0 bases, with 15 bases between the two germline ends. This CDR3 region has 15 residues. The CDR3 nucleotides read TGTGCCAGCAAGGGGAGGGGTGGTTTGAACACTGAAGCTTTCTTT. This sequence encodes CASKGRGGLNTEAFF.

The rearrangement links TRBV2 to TRBJ2-7, with D perhaps TRBD2 (6 bases). V was cut by 2 bases and J by 3 bases, with 20 bases left in between. Germline CDR1 reads SNHLY; CDR2 reads FYNNEI. This CDR3 contains 17 residues. CDR3 in amino acids: CASSERPGLRTFYEQYF. In DNA form, the CDR3 reads TGTGCCAGCAGTGAACGGCCGGGACTCCGCACTTTCTACGAGCAGTACTTC.

This rearrangement joins TRBV12-5 to TRBJ1-2, with 10 nucleotides matching TRBD1. The CDR3 totals 16 residues. The V gene's germline CDR1 is LGHNT and CDR2 FRNRAP. V dropped 7 bases and J dropped 0; count of bases not matched to a gene: 8. The CDR3: CASARDRGLTNYGYTF. For the CDR3, the DNA is TGTGCTAGTGCCCGGGACAGGGGACTTACTAACTATGGCTACACCTTC. Based on the CDR3 plus reference TRBV12-5 and TRBJ1-2, the full variable domain is DARVTQTPRHKVTEMGQEVTMRCQPILGHNTVFWYRQTMMQGLELLAYFRNRAPLDDSGMPKDRFSAEMPDATLATLKIQPSEPRDSAVYFCASARDRGLTNYGYTFGSGTRLTVV.

J is TRBJ2-3 and V is TRBV9; 11 nucleotides agree with TRBD2. The CDR3 runs to 18 residues. V shed 0 bases and J 3 bases; nucleotides not matched to a gene: 9. Germline CDR1 reads SGDLS; CDR2 reads YYNGEE. CDR3 in amino acids: CASSVDTSGREGTDTQYF. CDR3 in DNA: TGTGCCAGCAGCGTAGATACTAGCGGGAGAGAGGGGACAGATACGCAGTATTTT.

This clone was seen a few times. The chain recombines TRBV7-7 with TRBJ2-5; the match to TRBD1 covers 9 bases. The V gene end was trimmed by 1 base and the J gene end by 5 bases; junction bases not matched to a gene: 5. The CDR3 is 15 residues long. Germline V lookup: CDR1 SSHAT, CDR2 FNYEAQ (reference sequence). CDR3 residues: CASSLGDRVSETQYF. CDR3 bases: TGTGCCAGCAGCTTAGGGGACAGGGTATCGGAGACCCAGTACTTC.

This chain connects TRBV5-1 to TRBJ2-2, with 7 bases fitting TRBD1. CDR1 SGHRS and CDR2 YFSETQ come from the germline V gene. CDR3 size: 18 residues. V lost 4 bases and J lost 4; bases outside the gene matches: 16. CDR3 residues: CASSPKPTGPTGTGELFF. CDR3 in DNA: TGCGCCAGCAGCCCCAAACCGACAGGGCCAACGGGCACCGGGGAGCTGTTTTTT.

The chain joins TRBV5-1 to TRBJ1-1; D is possibly TRBD1 (6 bases). The CDR3 consists of 15 residues. Per germline, CDR1 SGHRS and CDR2 YFSETQ. The germline V and J ends were trimmed by 0 bases and 3 bases, with 12 bases remaining between them. The CDR3 DNA sequence: TGCGCCAGCAGCTTGGTAGCAGGGGCTGACACTGAAGCTTTCTTT. This sequence encodes CASSLVAGADTEAFF.

The rearrangement links TRBV5-1 to TRBJ2-3; 8 nucleotides align to TRBD2. After removal of 0 bases from V and 2 bases from J, the junction contained 5 bases not matched to a gene. The germline V gene has CDR1 SGHRS and CDR2 YFSETQ. There are 16 residues in the CDR3. This chain's CDR3 is CASSLGAGGDTDTQYF. The CDR3 nucleotides are TGCGCCAGCAGCTTGGGCGCGGGGGGCGACACAGATACGCAGTATTTT.

The chain carries TRBV30 and TRBJ2-7; D is unclear. Germline CDR1 and CDR2: GTSNPN and SVGIG (reference sequence). V dropped 0 bases and J dropped 5 bases, with 11 bases sitting between them. The CDR3 has 13 amino acids. The CDR3 nucleotides read TGTGCCTGGAGTGTACGTACAAACGACGAGCAGTACTTC. Its translation: CAWSVRTNDEQYF. Full variable domain (remainder filled in from reference TRBV30 and TRBJ2-7): SQTIHQWPATLVQPVGSPLSLECTVEGTSNPNLYWYRQAAGRGLQLLFYSVGIGQISSEVPQNLSASRPQDRQFILSSKKLLLSDSGFYLCAWSVRTNDEQYFGPGTRLTVT.

The chain carries TRBV5-8 and TRBJ2-7, with a weak D call TRBD1 (6 bases). The germline V gene encodes CDR1 SGHTS and CDR2 YDEGEE. Between the trimmed V and J ends, which lost 4 bases and 4 bases, there was a span of 21 bases. The CDR3 length is 16 residues. The CDR3 DNA reads as TGTGCCAGCAGCCTCCATCTTACAGGGCCAATATACGAGCAGTACTTC. Protein sequence: CASSLHLTGPIYEQYF.

V gene TRBV28 combines with J gene TRBJ1-2; D gene unclear. There are 13 residues in the CDR3. Trimming took 7 bases from V and 4 from J, leaving 13 bases between them. Per the germline V gene, CDR1 is MDHEN and CDR2 is SYDVKM. The CDR3 DNA is TGTGCCAGCACAGGACCCGGACTCTATGGCTACACCTTC. Protein product: CASTGPGLYGYTF.

Worth noting for this clone: This sample also contains other DNA sequences that code for the same CDR3. V gene TRBV18 combines with J gene TRBJ1-3; D gene uncertain. The CDR3 runs to 16 residues. V was trimmed by 3 bases and J by 4 bases, leaving 16 bases between them. Germline CDR1 is KGHSH and CDR2 is LQKENI. For the CDR3, the DNA is TGTGCCAGCTCACCGCCGTATCGGGGATACGGAAACACCATATATTTT. This sequence encodes CASSPPYRGYGNTIYF.

In regard to this clone: Other nucleotide sequences from this sample produce the same CDR3. The rearrangement uses TRBV6-1 and TRBJ2-2; a possible D gene is TRBD2 (6 bases). Germline CDR1 MNHNS, CDR2 SASEGT. Trimming cost V 5 bases and J 6 bases, with 16 bases left between them. The CDR3 totals 15 residues. CDR3 protein: CASSPRTGEAGELFF. The DNA of the CDR3 is TGTGCCAGCAGTCCAAGGACGGGGGAGGCCGGGGAGCTGTTTTTT.

The gene calls are TRBV18 and TRBJ1-1; D is unresolved. CDR3 length equals 12 residues. V gave up 3 bases and J gave up 5 bases, with 7 bases separating them. Germline CDR1 reads KGHSH; CDR2 reads LQKENI. The CDR3 DNA follows: TGTGCCAGCTCACCCCAGGTTACTGAAGCTTTCTTT. Translated, it gives CASSPQVTEAFF.

Only a few counts were recorded for this clone. The chain combines TRBV5-6 with TRBJ2-5; D is undetermined. The CDR3 covers 14 residues. Looked up from germline, CDR1 is SGHDT and CDR2 is YYEEEE. Trimming pared 7 bases from V and 3 bases from J, leaving 16 bases between. The CDR3 sequence is CASSLGANKETQYF. The CDR3, as DNA: TGTGCCAGCTCTTTAGGAGCAAATAAAGAGACCCAGTACTTC. Drawing the rest from reference TRBV5-6 and TRBJ2-5, the complete variable domain is DAGVTQSPTHLIKTRGQQVTLRCSPKSGHDTVSWYQQALGQGPQFIFQYYEEEERQRGNFPDRFSGHQFPNYSSELNVNALLLGDSALYLCASSLGANKETQYFGPGTRLLVL.

V usage is TRBV27 and J usage is TRBJ2-3, with 11 bases aligning to TRBD2. Germline values: CDR1 MNHEY, CDR2 SMNVEV (reference sequence). The trim removed 6 bases at V and 0 bases at J, leaving 11 bases unmatched. This CDR3 comprises 18 residues. CDR3 nucleotides: TGTGCCAGCAGGCGATTAGCGGGGGGGCCCCAAAGCACAGATACGCAGTATTTT. As protein: CASRRLAGGPQSTDTQYF.

The gene calls are TRBV29-1 and TRBJ2-1; D unresolved. CDR3 length equals 17 residues. The V end was cut by 1 base, the J end by 3 bases, with 19 bases between. CDR1 and CDR2 (germline): SQVTM, ANQGSEA. The CDR3 coding sequence is TGCAGCGTTGAAGTCCCACCTAGAGCTCTACGCTACAATGAGCAGTTCTTC. Protein: CSVEVPPRALRYNEQFF.